The rows below give T cell receptor beta chains drawn from one sample of a study of shared clonotypes between healthy human individuals. Libraries were prepared by immunoSEQ multiplex PCR; TCRdb keeps only in-frame clonotypes and omits some of them. The repertoire holds some 1 million clones, with more than 60% as singletons. Sequencing used memory CD4+ T cells sorted from blood. The receptors were gathered from a man younger than 35 in good health. Both conserved end residues are part of each CDR3. The D gene is left open where the match is weak. Rows may omit the clone size; those that give it use once, few, many or a size class.

.	.	TRBV2	TRBJ2-5	CASSEPPRGTQYF	TGTGCCAGCAGTGAACCCCCCCGAGGGACCCAGTACTTC
.	TRBD2	TRBV27	TRBJ2-2	CASSPASGGNTGELFF	TGTGCCAGCAGTCCCGCCTCGGGAGGGAACACCGGGGAGCTGTTTTTT
.	TRBD1	TRBV10-3	TRBJ2-7	CAISETGAEQYF	TGTGCCATCAGTGAGACAGGGGCCGAGCAGTACTTC
once	.	TRBV30	TRBJ2-1	CAWSVARIEQFF	TGTGCCTGGAGTGTAGCTCGCATTGAGCAGTTCTTC
.	.	TRBV19	TRBJ1-4	CASSPRDDGLFF	TGTGCCAGTAGTCCTCGGGACGATGGACTGTTTTTT
many	.	TRBV9	TRBJ2-3	CASSPRGVGDTQYF	TGTGCCAGCAGCCCCAGGGGGGTTGGAGATACGCAGTATTTT
.	.	TRBV7-9	TRBJ2-7	CASSLGGPYEQYF	TGTGCCAGCAGCTTAGGGGGGCCCTACGAGCAGTACTTC
.	.	TRBV6-5	TRBJ2-3	CASSYSSSSNTDTQYF	TGTGCCAGCAGTTACTCCTCCTCCTCAAACACAGATACGCAGTATTTT
.	.	TRBV6-1	TRBJ1-6	CASSEARISPLHF	TGTGCCAGCAGTGAGGCCCGAATTTCACCCCTCCACTTT
few	.	TRBV7-9	TRBJ2-7	CASSLGPGPHYEQYF	TGTGCCAGCAGCTTAGGCCCAGGACCGCACTACGAGCAGTACTTC
many	TRBD1	TRBV7-2	TRBJ2-1	CASSRLKGTDEQFF	TGTGCCAGCAGCCGTCTAAAGGGGACAGATGAGCAGTTCTTC
once	TRBD2	TRBV5-4	TRBJ2-7	CASSFLGLDRSYEQYF	TGTGCCAGCAGCTTCCTGGGACTAGACCGGTCCTACGAGCAGTACTTC
once	.	TRBV5-1	TRBJ2-3	CASSGGGVGDTQYF	TGCGCCAGCAGCGGGGGCGGGGTGGGAGATACGCAGTATTTT
.	TRBD1	TRBV7-9	TRBJ1-5	CASSIHRTGSNQPQHF	TGTGCCAGCAGCATTCATAGGACAGGGAGCAATCAGCCCCAGCATTTT
few	.	TRBV11-3	TRBJ2-2	CASSLDRFGQNNTGELFF	TGTGCCAGCAGCTTAGATCGCTTTGGCCAGAATAACACCGGGGAGCTGTTTTTT
.	.	TRBV10-1	TRBJ2-3	CASSESFQGSDTQYF	TGCGCCAGCAGTGAGTCTTTCCAGGGATCAGATACGCAGTATTTT
.	.	TRBV10-3	TRBJ1-2	CAISGDARYGYTF	TGTGCCATCAGTGGGGACGCCAGGTATGGCTACACCTTC
.	.	TRBV5-1	TRBJ2-7	CASRPTGNAYEQYF	TGCGCCAGCAGACCCACAGGGAACGCCTACGAGCAGTACTTC
few	.	TRBV6-1	TRBJ1-2	CGTQGYYGYTF	TGTGGTACGCAGGGGTACTATGGCTACACCTTC
many	.	TRBV15	TRBJ1-5	CATSRDVQPQHF	TGTGCCACCAGCAGAGACGTTCAGCCCCAGCATTTT
.	.	TRBV28	TRBJ1-1	CASSLLETEAFF	TGTGCCAGCAGTTTGTTGGAGACTGAAGCTTTCTTT
.	.	TRBV5-6	TRBJ1-5	CASSSHPGQKMRSNQPQHF	TGTGCCAGCAGCTCGCACCCGGGACAAAAAATGAGGAGCAATCAGCCCCAGCATTTT
.	TRBD1	TRBV19	TRBJ1-5	CASRGQEPQPQHF	TGTGCCAGTAGGGGACAGGAGCCGCAGCCCCAGCATTTT
.	.	TRBV30	TRBJ1-1	CAWSRDTEAFF	TGTGCCTGGAGCAGGGACACTGAAGCTTTCTTT
.	TRBD1	TRBV18	TRBJ1-1	CASSHTTGTNTEAFF	TGTGCCAGCTCGCACACGACAGGGACGAACACTGAAGCTTTCTTT
.	.	TRBV2	TRBJ2-5	CASSPPQETQYF	TGTGCCAGCAGTCCACCCCAAGAGACCCAGTACTTC
few	TRBD2	TRBV7-9	TRBJ2-1	CASSIDRGGAYNEQFF	TGTGCCAGCAGCATAGACCGCGGGGGGGCCTACAATGAGCAGTTCTTC
.	.	TRBV5-1	TRBJ2-3	CASSKNPGSTDTQYF	TGCGCCAGCAGCAAGAACCCGGGATCCACAGATACGCAGTATTTT
.	.	TRBV12-1	TRBJ1-5	CASSFVPVTGGWKPQHF	TGTGCCAGCAGCTTTGTTCCCGTGACAGGGGGCTGGAAGCCCCAGCATTTT
.	.	TRBV5-4	TRBJ1-2	CASSSQGENGYTF	TGTGCCAGCAGCTCCCAGGGAGAGAACGGCTACACCTTC
.	TRBD2	TRBV7-9	TRBJ2-5	CASSLVRLAGDQETQYF	TGTGCCAGCAGCTTAGTTCGACTAGCGGGGGACCAAGAGACCCAGTACTTC
once	TRBD2	TRBV4-2	TRBJ2-7	CASSQGASGEVYEQYF	TGTGCCAGCAGCCAAGGGGCCAGCGGGGAGGTCTACGAGCAGTACTTC
.	TRBD1	TRBV6-6	TRBJ1-5	CASSPGTGFNQPQHF	TGTGCCAGCAGTCCCGGGACAGGGTTCAATCAGCCCCAGCATTTT
.	.	TRBV5-8	TRBJ1-2	CASSFGRTTNYGYTF	TGTGCCAGCAGCTTCGGGAGGACAACTAACTATGGCTACACCTTC
.	.	TRBV5-1	TRBJ2-7	CASRPGNPLYEQYF	TGCGCCAGCAGACCCGGGAACCCTCTTTACGAGCAGTACTTC
once	TRBD1	TRBV28	TRBJ2-1	CASSLEDRVPEQFF	TGTGCCAGCAGTTTGGAGGACAGGGTTCCTGAGCAGTTCTTC